This T cell receptor (beta chain) was profiled in a study of response to subunit inactivated influenza vaccine. V was trimmed by 0 bases and J by 5 bases, leaving 5 bases between them. CDR1 is LNHNV, CDR2 YYDKDF, per germline (reference sequence). CDR3 length: 12 residues. TCRdb re-analysed the RT-PCR reads in MiXCR, keeping a single row per CDR3 protein. The data contain around 710,000 distinct CDR3 sequences, 11% to 15% of them seen just once; the ten biggest clones take up around 6.5%. The material was PBMCs from blood, obtained 14 to 15 days before vaccination. The gene calls are TRBV15 and TRBJ2-7, with no clear D. This receptor was obtained from a middle-aged man who received an inactivated influenza vaccine. Here the CDR3 reads CATSRDRNEQYF. CDR3 nucleotide sequence: TGTGCCACCAGCAGAGATCGGAACGAGCAGTACTTC.